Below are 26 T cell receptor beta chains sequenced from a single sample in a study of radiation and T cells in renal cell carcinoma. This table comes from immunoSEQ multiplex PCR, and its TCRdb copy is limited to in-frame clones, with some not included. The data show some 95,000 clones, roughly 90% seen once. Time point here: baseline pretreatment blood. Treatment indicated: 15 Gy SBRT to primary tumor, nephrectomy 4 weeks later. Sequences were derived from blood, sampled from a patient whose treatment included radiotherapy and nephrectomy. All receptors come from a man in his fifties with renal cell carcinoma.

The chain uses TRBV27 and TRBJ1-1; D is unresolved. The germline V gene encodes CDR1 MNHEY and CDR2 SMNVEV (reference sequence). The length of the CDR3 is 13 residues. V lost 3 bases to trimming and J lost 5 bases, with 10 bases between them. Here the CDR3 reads CASSFGLGTEAFF. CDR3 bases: TGTGCCAGCAGTTTTGGTCTAGGGACTGAAGCTTTCTTT.

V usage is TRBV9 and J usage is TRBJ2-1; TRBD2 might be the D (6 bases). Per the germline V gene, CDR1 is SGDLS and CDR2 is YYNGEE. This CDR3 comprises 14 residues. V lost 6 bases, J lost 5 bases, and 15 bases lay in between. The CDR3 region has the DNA TGTGCCAGCAATTGGGCGGGGAGAGACAATGAGCAGTTCTTC. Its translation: CASNWAGRDNEQFF.

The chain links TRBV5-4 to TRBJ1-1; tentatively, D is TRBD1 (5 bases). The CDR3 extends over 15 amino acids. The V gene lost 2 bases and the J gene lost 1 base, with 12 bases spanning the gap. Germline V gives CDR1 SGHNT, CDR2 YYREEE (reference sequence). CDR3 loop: CASSFATGENTEAFF. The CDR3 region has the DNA TGTGCCAGCAGCTTTGCAACAGGTGAGAACACTGAAGCTTTCTTT.

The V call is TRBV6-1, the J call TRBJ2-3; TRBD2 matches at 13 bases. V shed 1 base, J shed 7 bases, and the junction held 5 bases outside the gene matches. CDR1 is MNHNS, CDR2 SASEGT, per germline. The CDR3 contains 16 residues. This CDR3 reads CASSEGLAGGSYTQYF. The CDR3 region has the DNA TGTGCCAGCAGTGAAGGACTAGCGGGGGGTTCCTATACGCAGTATTTT.

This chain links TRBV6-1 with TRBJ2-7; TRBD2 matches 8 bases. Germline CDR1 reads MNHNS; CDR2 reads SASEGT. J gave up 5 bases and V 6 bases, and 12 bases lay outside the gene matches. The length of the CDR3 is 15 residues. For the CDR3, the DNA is TGTGCCAGCAGCCAAATAGCGGGACCCGGAGACGAGCAGTACTTC. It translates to CASSQIAGPGDEQYF.

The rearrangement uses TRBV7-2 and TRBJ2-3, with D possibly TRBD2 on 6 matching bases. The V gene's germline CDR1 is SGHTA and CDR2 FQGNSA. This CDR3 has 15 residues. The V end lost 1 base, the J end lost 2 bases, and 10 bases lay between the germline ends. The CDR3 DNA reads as TGTGCCAGCAGCTTAGGCGGGGTGAACACAGATACGCAGTATTTT. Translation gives CASSLGGVNTDTQYF.

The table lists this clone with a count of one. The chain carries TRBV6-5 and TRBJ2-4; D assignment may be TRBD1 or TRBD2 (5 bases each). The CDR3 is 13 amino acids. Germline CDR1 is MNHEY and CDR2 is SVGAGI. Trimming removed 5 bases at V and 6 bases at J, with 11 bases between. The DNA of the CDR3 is TGTGCCAGCAGTCCCGGGACGGTAAACATTCAGTACTTC. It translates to CASSPGTVNIQYF.

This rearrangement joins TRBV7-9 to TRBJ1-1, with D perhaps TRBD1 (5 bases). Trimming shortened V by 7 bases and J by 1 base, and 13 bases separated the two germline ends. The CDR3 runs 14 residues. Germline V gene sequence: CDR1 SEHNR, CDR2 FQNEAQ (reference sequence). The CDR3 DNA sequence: TGTGCCAGCAACGAGGGGCTAGCGAACACTGAAGCTTTCTTT. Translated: CASNEGLANTEAFF.

The CDR3 region has the DNA TGTGCCAGTAGTATGGCGTTCGGACTAGCAGACTACAATGAGCAGTTCTTC. Residues: CASSMAFGLADYNEQFF. The chain combines TRBV19 with TRBJ2-1; 8 bases agree with TRBD2. Germline V gives CDR1 LNHDA, CDR2 SQIVND (reference sequence). Trimming cost V 3 bases and J 3 bases; bases outside gene matches: 10. The CDR3 is 17 residues long.

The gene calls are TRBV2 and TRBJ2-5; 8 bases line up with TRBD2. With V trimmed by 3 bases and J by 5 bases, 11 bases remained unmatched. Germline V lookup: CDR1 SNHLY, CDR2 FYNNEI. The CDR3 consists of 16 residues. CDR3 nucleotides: TGTGCCAGCAGTGAGAGGCGTCAGGCTAGCGGGGAGACCCAGTACTTC. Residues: CASSERRQASGETQYF.

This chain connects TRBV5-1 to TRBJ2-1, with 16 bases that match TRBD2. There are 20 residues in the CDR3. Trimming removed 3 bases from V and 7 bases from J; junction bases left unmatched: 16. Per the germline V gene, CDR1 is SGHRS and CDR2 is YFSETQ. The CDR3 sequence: CASSSSYPGLAGGPLNEQFF. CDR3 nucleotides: TGCGCCAGCAGCTCCTCTTACCCGGGACTAGCGGGAGGGCCGTTGAATGAGCAGTTCTTC.

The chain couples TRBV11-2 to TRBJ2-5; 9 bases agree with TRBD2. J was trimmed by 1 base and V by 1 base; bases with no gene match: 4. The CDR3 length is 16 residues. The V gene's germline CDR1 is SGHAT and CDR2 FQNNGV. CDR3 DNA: TGTGCCAGCAGCTTAGCTCTAGCGGGGCTCCAAGAGACCCAGTACTTC. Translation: CASSLALAGLQETQYF.

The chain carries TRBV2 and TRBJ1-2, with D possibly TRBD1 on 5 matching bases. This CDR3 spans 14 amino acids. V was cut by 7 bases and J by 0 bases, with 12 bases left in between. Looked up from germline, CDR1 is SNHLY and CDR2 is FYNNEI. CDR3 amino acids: CASKSDSSNYGYTF. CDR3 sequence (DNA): TGTGCCAGCAAATCTGACAGCTCTAACTATGGCTACACCTTC.

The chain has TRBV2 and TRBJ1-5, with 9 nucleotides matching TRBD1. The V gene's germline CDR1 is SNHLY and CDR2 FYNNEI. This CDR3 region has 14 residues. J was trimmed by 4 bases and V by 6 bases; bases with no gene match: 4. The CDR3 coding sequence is TGTGCCAGCAGCAACAGGGGGCGAAATCAGCCCCAGCATTTT. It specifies CASSNRGRNQPQHF.

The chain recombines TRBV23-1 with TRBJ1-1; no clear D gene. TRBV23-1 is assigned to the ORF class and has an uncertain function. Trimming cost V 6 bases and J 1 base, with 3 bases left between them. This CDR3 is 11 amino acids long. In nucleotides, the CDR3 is TGCGCCAGCAGGAGGAACACTGAAGCTTTCTTT. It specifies CASRRNTEAFF.

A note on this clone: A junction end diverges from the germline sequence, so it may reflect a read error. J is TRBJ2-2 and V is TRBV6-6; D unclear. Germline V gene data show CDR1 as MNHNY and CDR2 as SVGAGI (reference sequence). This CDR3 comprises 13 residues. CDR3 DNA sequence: TGTGCCACCAGTGGGATGGAAGCCGGGGAGCTGTTTTTT. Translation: CATSGMEAGELFF.

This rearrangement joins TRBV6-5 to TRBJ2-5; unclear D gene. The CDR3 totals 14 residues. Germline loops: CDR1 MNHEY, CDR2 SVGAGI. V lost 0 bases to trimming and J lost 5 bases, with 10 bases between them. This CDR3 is CASSYSQATETQYF. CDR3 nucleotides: TGTGCCAGCAGTTACTCCCAGGCCACGGAGACCCAGTACTTC.

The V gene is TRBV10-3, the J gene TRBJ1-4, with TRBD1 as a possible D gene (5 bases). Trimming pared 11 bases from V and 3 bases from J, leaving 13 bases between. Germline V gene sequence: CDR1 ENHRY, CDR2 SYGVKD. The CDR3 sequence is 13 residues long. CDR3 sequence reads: CAVRGGSNEKLFF. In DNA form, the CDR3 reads TGTGCCGTACGGGGGGGGTCTAATGAAAAACTGTTTTTT.

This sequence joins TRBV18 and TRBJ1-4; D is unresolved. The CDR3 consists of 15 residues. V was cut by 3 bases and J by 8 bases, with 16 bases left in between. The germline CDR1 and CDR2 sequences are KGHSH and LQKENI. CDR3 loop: CASSPLYTEEEKLFF. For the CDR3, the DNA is TGTGCCAGCTCACCGCTCTACACTGAGGAGGAAAAACTGTTTTTT.

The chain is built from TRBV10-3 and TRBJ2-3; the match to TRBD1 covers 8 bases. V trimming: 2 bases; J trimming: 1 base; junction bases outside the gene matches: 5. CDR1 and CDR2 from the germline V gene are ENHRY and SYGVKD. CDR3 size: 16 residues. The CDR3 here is CAISELGTGGTDTQYF. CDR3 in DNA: TGTGCCATCAGTGAGCTGGGGACAGGTGGCACAGATACGCAGTATTTT.

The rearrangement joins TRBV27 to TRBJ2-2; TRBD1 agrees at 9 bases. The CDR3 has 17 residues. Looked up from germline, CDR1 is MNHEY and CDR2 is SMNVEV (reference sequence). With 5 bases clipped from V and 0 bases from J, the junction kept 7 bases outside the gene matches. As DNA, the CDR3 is TGTGCCAGCAGTCTTCGGACAGGGGTACCGAACACCGGGGAGCTGTTTTTT. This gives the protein CASSLRTGVPNTGELFF.

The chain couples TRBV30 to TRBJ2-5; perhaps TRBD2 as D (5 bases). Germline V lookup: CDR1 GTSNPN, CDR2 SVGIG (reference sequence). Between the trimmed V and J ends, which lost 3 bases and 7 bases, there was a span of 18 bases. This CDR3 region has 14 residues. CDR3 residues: CAWSQSTRAGTQYF. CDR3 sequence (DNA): TGTGCCTGGAGCCAGAGTACGCGGGCAGGGACCCAGTACTTC.

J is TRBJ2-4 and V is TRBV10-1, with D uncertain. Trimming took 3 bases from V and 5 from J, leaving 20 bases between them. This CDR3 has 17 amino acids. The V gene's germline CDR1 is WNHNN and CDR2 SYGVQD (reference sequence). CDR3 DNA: TGCGCCAGCAGTGACCTACACTGTTTAAGTACCCAAAACATTCAGTACTTC. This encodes CASSDLHCLSTQNIQYF.

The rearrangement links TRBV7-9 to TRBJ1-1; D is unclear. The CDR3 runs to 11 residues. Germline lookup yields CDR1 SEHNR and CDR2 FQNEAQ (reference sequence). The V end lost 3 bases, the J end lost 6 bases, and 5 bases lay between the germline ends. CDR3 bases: TGTGCCAGCAGCTTTGAGGCTGAAGCTTTCTTT. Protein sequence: CASSFEAEAFF. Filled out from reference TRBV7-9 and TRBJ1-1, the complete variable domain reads DTGVSQNPRHKITKRGQNVTFRCDPISEHNRLYWYRQTLGQGPEFLTYFQNEAQLEKSRLLSDRFSAERPKGSFSTLEIQRTEQGDSAMYLCASSFEAEAFFGQGTRLTVV.

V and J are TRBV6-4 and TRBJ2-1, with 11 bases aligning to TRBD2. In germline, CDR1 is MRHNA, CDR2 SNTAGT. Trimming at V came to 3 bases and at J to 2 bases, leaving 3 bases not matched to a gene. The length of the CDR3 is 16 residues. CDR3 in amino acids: CASSELAGDPYNEQFF. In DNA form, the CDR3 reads TGTGCCAGCAGTGAACTAGCGGGAGACCCCTACAATGAGCAGTTCTTC.

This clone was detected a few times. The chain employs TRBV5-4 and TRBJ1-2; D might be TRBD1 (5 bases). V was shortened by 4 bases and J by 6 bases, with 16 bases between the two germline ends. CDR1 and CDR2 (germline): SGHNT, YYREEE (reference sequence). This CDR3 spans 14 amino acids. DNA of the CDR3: TGTGCCAGCAGCCTGGATGGGGGATTGGATGGCTACACCTTC. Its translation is CASSLDGGLDGYTF.